The entry below gives a single T cell receptor (beta chain) sequence along with its context. What it binds is not known. The sample originates from a study of shared clonotypes between healthy human individuals. Cells designated naive CD8 were CD45RO-negative and were positively selected for CCR7, with terminally differentiated effector memory CD45RA+ cells excluded. The repertoire was sequenced with immunoSEQ multiplex PCR; TCRdb's copy has only in-frame clones and lacks some. The sample consists of 600,000 or so clones, 95% to 98% of them appearing once. The germline V gene encodes CDR1 SGHDT and CDR2 YYEEEE. The CDR3 sequence is 17 residues long. V lost 3 bases and J lost 4; bases outside the gene matches: 15. Study-wide findings and caveats: Shared across a few donors were roughly 4.7% of the naive CD4 clonotypes. Relative to clonotypes present in all four donors, those not shared had lower generation probabilities. Specimens sampled were limited to blood, with tissue repertoires likely differing.

The J gene is TRBJ2-7, the V gene TRBV5-6; 8 positions agree with TRBD1. The specimen sequenced was naive CD8+ T cells sorted from blood. The receptor was derived from a man younger than 45 in good health. CDR3 DNA: TGTGCCAGCAGCTCAAGGGGCACCGGGACAGGCGTGTACGAGCAGTACTTC. Protein product: CASSSRGTGTGVYEQYF.